This T cell receptor beta chain comes out of a study of CD8 T cells in ankylosing spondylitis. Findings and limits, study-wide: The study identified a TCR beta motif of eight highly homologous variants that appeared characteristic of ankylosing spondylitis blood. Existing reports had already noted some motif variants in reactive arthritis synovial fluid and blood. Within peripheral blood, clones linked to disease were CD8+ and relatively rare. There was reportedly significant enrichment of clones that were disease-linked in matched ankylosing spondylitis synovial fluid.

This clonotype was seen a few times. Antigen specificity is unknown. TCRdb itself ran the 5' RACE reads through MiXCR, one entry per CDR3 protein. Counted here are a few hundred thousand distinct CDR3 sequences, about 13% occurring once; the ten biggest clones make up around 6.8%. The CDR3 extends over 13 amino acids. Trimming took off 3 bases at V and 6 bases at J, with 9 bases between the two ends. The chain joins TRBV12-3 or TRBV12-4 to TRBJ2-4; D not certain. The receptor comes from a male donor with ankylosing spondylitis. The sequencing input was blood, either unsorted or a sorted T cell fraction (not recorded which). The CDR3 spells CASSFVPGNIQYF. The CDR3 coding sequence is TGTGCCAGCAGTTTTGTCCCCGGAAACATTCAGTACTTC.